This T cell receptor (beta chain) came from a study of cytomegalovirus exposure and HLA in healthy donors. About the study: The 100 million to 120 million unique TCR beta sequences, from about 179 million T cells, were found by an earlier analysis.

Points on this clone: Its target is unknown.

This CDR3 is built from 13 residues. Germline assignment: CDR1 MNHEY and CDR2 SVGAGI. Trimming cost V 6 bases and J 0 bases, with 6 bases left between them. Study-wide points: Confirmation was obtained in vitro that a few CMV-associated chains are specific for CMV antigens. A later analysis found TCR association rates differed by HLA locus, highest for DRB1 and lowest for HLA-C.

With 60 Vbeta and 13 Jbeta primers, the PCR was carried out. Assay: immunoSEQ multiplex PCR; the TCRdb copy retains only in-frame clones and omits some. The sample lists 110,000 or so clones; roughly 82% were seen once. The source is a woman in her thirties or forties in good health and CMV-seropositive. Sequenced material: PBMCs. The chain couples TRBV6-5 to TRBJ2-1; D might be TRBD2 (5 bases). CDR3 coding DNA: TGTGCCAGCAGGGGGAGCTCCTACAATGAGCAGTTCTTC. It specifies CASRGSSYNEQFF.